This T cell receptor beta chain was retrieved from a study of OX40 agonist ivuxolimab in advanced cancers. Whole-study results and caveats: Some of the lowest clonal expansion was seen in partial responders at 0.1-3.0 mg/kg.

Germline-derived CDR1 and CDR2 are LNHDA and SQIVND (reference sequence). The CDR3 is made up of 17 amino acids. V shed 7 bases and J 8 bases; nucleotides not matched to a gene: 13. To note about this clone: Antigen specificity is unknown.

Sequenced by immunoSEQ multiplex PCR; TCRdb stores in-frame clones only, minus some. Seen here are 70,000 to 95,000 clones, about 85% observed once, and the top ten hold about 4%. Prior autoimmune disease or systemic immunosuppression barred patients. The chain links TRBV19 to TRBJ2-2; 13 nucleotides match TRBD2. This TCR derives from an adult with an advanced solid tumor such as melanoma, head and neck, liver or kidney cancer. The sample here was CD4+ or CD8+ T cells sorted from blood, taken in a trial of the OX40 agonist ivuxolimab. CDR3 sequence reads: CASTMISLAGGPGELFF. The CDR3 coding sequence is TGTGCCAGTACCATGATTTCACTAGCGGGAGGGCCGGGGGAGCTGTTTTTT.